The 2 T cell receptor beta chains listed next were all sequenced from one sample in a study of control samples from healthy donors and cancer patients. TCRdb's copy holds only in-frame clones and misses some; the assay was immunoSEQ multiplex PCR. Of 90,000 to 150,000 clones in the sample, roughly 88% were seen once. The specimen was blood. These receptors all stem from a man aged 35 to 55 in good health.

This clone occurred once. The V gene is TRBV4-3, the J gene TRBJ2-2, with D perhaps TRBD1 or TRBD2 (6 bases each). Between the trimmed V and J ends, which lost 0 bases and 7 bases, there was a span of 15 bases. The CDR3 is 16 amino acids. CDR1 and CDR2 (germline): LGHNA, YSLEER. In nucleotides, the CDR3 is TGCGCCAGCAGCCAAGAGTACGGGGGCGCGATCGGGGAGCTGTTTTTT. As protein: CASSQEYGGAIGELFF.

This rearrangement joins TRBV5-1 to TRBJ2-7; 7 bases map to TRBD1. The ends lost 5 bases at V and 0 bases at J; junction bases unmatched: 8. CDR1 and CDR2 (germline): SGHRS, YFSETQ. CDR3 length equals 15 residues. The CDR3 bases are TGCGCCAGCAGGCCCGGGACAGTTGACTCCTACGAGCAGTACTTC. Encoded protein: CASRPGTVDSYEQYF.